This T cell receptor beta chain appears in the sequencing data of a study of blood T cell repertoires in COVID-19. For the study at large: The origin of the acute and convalescent COVID-19 samples was the United States, Italy and Spain.

In the source study's methods: Estimated nucleated cell counts came from reference gene primer amplification. Sequencing used immunoSEQ multiplex PCR; TCRdb keeps in-frame clones, though not all of them. D and trimming come from the DNA, and the V and J calls and clone size come from that table. The table lists 250,000 to 400,000 clones, more than 75% of them singletons. Germline V gene sequence: CDR1 SQVTM, CDR2 ANQGSEA. Trimming removed 6 bases at V and 4 bases at J, with 10 bases between. This CDR3 has 12 amino acids. Participants came from about 24 US areas, aged roughly 18 to 89 years. Specimen: PBMCs or T cells enriched from blood (not recorded which). The V call is TRBV29-1, the J call TRBJ2-1, with D perhaps TRBD2 (6 bases). The clonotype originates from a woman in her twenties or thirties who had recovered from COVID-19. The CDR3 loop is CSVRRGYNEQFF. The CDR3 bases are TGCAGCGTAAGGAGGGGATACAATGAGCAGTTCTTC.